These 18 T cell receptor beta chains were all obtained from the same sample, sequenced in a study of early T cells in non-severe SARS-CoV-2 infection. TCRdb fed the 5' RACE reads into MiXCR, producing one record per CDR3 protein. The sample has about 23,000 distinct CDR3 sequences, approximately 4.5% seen once. Sequencing was done on a sample of whole blood. The receptors shown here come from an adult who was a healthcare worker with PCR-confirmed SARS-CoV-2 infection or an uninfected control (not recorded which).

This clonotype was detected many times. The J gene is TRBJ1-2, the V gene TRBV7-2; the D gene is possibly TRBD1 (5 bases). This CDR3 has 15 amino acids. Germline CDR1 is SGHTA and CDR2 is FQGNSA. The ends were cut back, 3 bases at V and 1 base at J, with 12 bases in the middle. The CDR3 loop reads CASSLWQGNNYGYTF. DNA for the CDR3: TGTGCCAGCAGCTTGTGGCAGGGTAATAACTATGGCTACACCTTC.

This clonotype occurred many times. The chain couples TRBV6-1 to TRBJ2-3, with TRBD2 matching over 8 bases. The V segment lost 1 base and the J segment 6 bases; nucleotides outside the gene matches: 3. CDR1 is MNHNS and CDR2 is SASEGT in the germline V gene. CDR3 length equals 14 residues. The CDR3 coding sequence is TGTGCCAGCAGTGAAGGGACTAGCAGGGATACGCAGTATTTT. This codes for CASSEGTSRDTQYF.

This clonotype was seen repeatedly, ten times or more. The rearrangement links TRBV6-1 to TRBJ1-6, with 7 bases aligning to TRBD1. The CDR3 loop spans 14 amino acids. V shed 8 bases, J shed 7 bases, and the junction held 8 bases outside the gene matches. Germline V gene sequence: CDR1 MNHNS, CDR2 SASEGT. CDR3 sequence: CASGDRALNSPLHF. CDR3 bases: TGTGCCAGCGGCGACAGGGCGTTGAATTCACCCCTCCACTTT.

This clonotype is deemed medium-sized. This chain joins TRBV19 and TRBJ2-5, with D possibly being TRBD1 (6 bases). The CDR3 is 13 amino acids. Trimming left V 5 bases short and J 1 base short, with 8 bases between. Germline V gives CDR1 LNHDA, CDR2 SQIVND (reference sequence). The CDR3 region is CASSGQRQETQYF. CDR3 coding DNA: TGTGCCAGTAGTGGACAGCGCCAAGAGACCCAGTACTTC.

This clonotype has ten or more counts. The J gene is TRBJ2-7, the V gene TRBV5-1, with 7 bases that match TRBD2. V shed 4 bases and J 3 bases; nucleotides not matched to a gene: 7. This CDR3 has 14 amino acids. Germline V gene sequence: CDR1 SGHRS, CDR2 YFSETQ. In DNA form, the CDR3 reads TGCGCCAGCAGCCCCGGACTAGTGAGCTACGAGCAGTACTTC. It yields the protein CASSPGLVSYEQYF.

This clonotype came up many times. J is TRBJ1-5 and V is TRBV28, with D uncertain. This CDR3 region has 12 residues. With 3 bases removed from V and 15 bases from J, the gap between germline ends came to 15 bases. Germline CDR1 is MDHEN and CDR2 is SYDVKM. CDR3 nucleotide sequence: TGTGCCAGCAGTTTGGGCGGCGGATACTGGCATTTT. It yields the protein CASSLGGGYWHF.

This clonotype was recorded at least ten times. The chain uses TRBV28 and TRBJ2-7; no firm D call. V dropped 7 bases and J dropped 5 bases, with 12 bases sitting between them. The CDR3 consists of 12 residues. Looked up from germline, CDR1 is MDHEN and CDR2 is SYDVKM. The CDR3 DNA is TGTGCCAGCAAAAACCTAGGGCACGAGCAGTACTTC. The encoded protein is CASKNLGHEQYF.

At least ten counts were recorded for this clonotype. Mismatch with germline at one junction end may stem from a read error. The chain combines TRBV5-6 with TRBJ2-4, with D unresolved. The CDR3 totals 9 residues. Germline CDR1 reads SGHDT; CDR2 reads YYEEEE. The CDR3: CASSSRHDF. The CDR3 DNA is TGTGCCAGCAGCTCCCGACACGACTTC.

This clonotype was found many times. The J gene is TRBJ1-6, the V gene TRBV5-6; D gene ambiguous. Per germline, CDR1 SGHDT and CDR2 YYEEEE. With 0 bases removed from V and 12 bases from J, the gap between germline ends came to 13 bases. The CDR3 is 14 amino acids. The CDR3 bases are TGTGCCAGCAGCTTGGCTGGAGGTTACGGACCCCTCCACTTT. Translated, it gives CASSLAGGYGPLHF.

This clonotype came up many times. CDR3 DNA: TGTGCCAGCAGCCCTTCCCCCGACAGGGCCCATGAGCAGTTCTTC. This codes for CASSPSPDRAHEQFF. The gene calls are TRBV7-2 and TRBJ2-1, with 7 positions matching TRBD1. Germline V CDR1 and CDR2: SGHTA, FQGNSA. J lost 8 bases, V lost 5 bases, and 12 bases had no gene match. The CDR3 runs 15 residues.

This clonotype was counted at least ten times. One end of the junction does not line up with germline, which may come from a read error. The J gene is TRBJ2-7, the V gene TRBV7-7; D unclear. Germline V gives CDR1 SSHAT, CDR2 FNYEAQ (reference sequence). The CDR3 consists of 13 residues. CDR3 DNA sequence: TGTGCTAGCAGCTCCGATACCGGCGGCGTCCAGTACTTC. Its protein product is CASSSDTGGVQYF.

Within the sample, this clonotype is medium-sized. The chain combines TRBV18 with TRBJ2-5; D unclear. This CDR3 is built from 15 residues. Germline V gives CDR1 KGHSH, CDR2 LQKENI. V was shortened by 0 bases and J by 3 bases, with 11 bases between the two germline ends. The CDR3 is CASSPPEQPKETQYF. For the CDR3, the DNA is TGTGCCAGCTCACCACCTGAACAGCCTAAAGAGACCCAGTACTTC.

This clonotype was observed a handful of times. The V and J genes are TRBV7-2 and TRBJ1-5, with a weak D call TRBD1 (5 bases). The CDR3 has 14 amino acids. Trimming pared 5 bases from V and 5 bases from J, leaving 13 bases between. In germline, CDR1 is SGHTA, CDR2 FQGNSA. CDR3 residues: CASSERRGDQPQHF. CDR3 nucleotides: TGTGCCAGCAGCGAGCGGAGGGGTGATCAGCCCCAGCATTTT.

This clonotype occurred a few times. CDR3 bases: TGTGCCAGCAGTAGGGGCTATGGCTACACCTTC. It is translated as CASSRGYGYTF. The chain links TRBV11-2 to TRBJ1-2; TRBD1 might be the D (5 bases). Germline V gene data show CDR1 as SGHAT and CDR2 as FQNNGV. Trimming shortened V by 6 bases and J by 4 bases, and 6 bases separated the two germline ends. The CDR3 is made up of 11 amino acids.

By share, this clonotype ranks as medium-sized (0.01 to 0.1%). The chain combines TRBV28 with TRBJ2-2, with a possible D match to TRBD1 (5 bases). This CDR3 region has 14 residues. Germline CDR1 reads MDHEN; CDR2 reads SYDVKM. Trimming removed 7 bases from V and 3 bases from J, with 12 bases in between. The CDR3 here is CASMGPRDTGELFF. CDR3 in DNA: TGTGCCAGCATGGGGCCGCGTGACACCGGGGAGCTGTTTTTT.

This clonotype was seen many times. The rearrangement joins TRBV6-5 to TRBJ1-5; TRBD1 matches at 9 bases. The CDR3 length is 14 residues. Germline V gene sequence: CDR1 MNHEY, CDR2 SVGAGI. Unmatched junction bases numbered 7, after V lost 7 bases and J lost 6 bases. The CDR3 reads CASMMGQGTQPQHF. CDR3 sequence (DNA): TGTGCCAGCATGATGGGACAGGGTACTCAGCCCCAGCATTTT.

This clonotype came up many times. This sequence joins TRBV20-1 and TRBJ2-3; 11 bases align to TRBD1. V lost 5 bases to trimming and J lost 5 bases; unmatched junction nucleotides: 3. This CDR3 contains 13 residues. Germline CDR1 and CDR2: DFQATT and SNEGSKA (reference sequence). CDR3 nucleotide sequence: TGCAGTGCTCGGGGACAGGGGGGAGATACGCAGTATTTT. Protein sequence: CSARGQGGDTQYF.

This clonotype came up a few times. The chain couples TRBV19 to TRBJ1-1; 7 positions match TRBD1. The CDR3 has 15 residues. V shed 4 bases, J shed 0 bases, and the junction held 5 bases outside the gene matches. Per the germline V gene, CDR1 is LNHDA and CDR2 is SQIVND (reference sequence). CDR3 DNA sequence: TGTGCCAGTAGTACAAGGACAGGCCTGAACACTGAAGCTTTCTTT. It translates to CASSTRTGLNTEAFF.